This T cell receptor beta chain was identified during a study of blood T cell repertoires in COVID-19. The repertoire was sequenced with immunoSEQ multiplex PCR; TCRdb's copy has only in-frame clones and lacks some. The sample includes some 320,000 clones, around 85% of them seen just once. CDR1 is KGHSH and CDR2 is LQKENI in the germline V gene. CDR3 size: 17 residues. Trimming cost V 1 base and J 4 bases; bases outside gene matches: 10. The V gene is TRBV18, the J gene TRBJ1-1, with TRBD1 identical over 9 bases. The receptor was isolated from a human donor in a cohort sampled during active COVID-19. Material for sequencing was peripheral blood. The chain's CDR3 is CASSPRGQGFVGTEAFF. In DNA form, the CDR3 reads TGTGCCAGCTCACCACGGGGACAGGGATTTGTGGGCACTGAAGCTTTCTTT.